A single sample gave rise to the 7 T cell receptor beta chains below, sequenced in a study of molecular identifiers for immune sequencing clone quantification. TCRdb ran MiXCR on the PCR reads and lists one entry per CDR3 protein. Counted here are about 320,000 distinct CDR3 sequences, 20% to 25% occurring once; the ten biggest clones make up approximately 0.8%. The source material was naive CD8+ T cells from blood, with Jurkat cell RNA spiked in. Subset specified: FACS-sorted CD8+CD4-CCR7+CD45RA+ naive T cells. Source of these receptors: a human donor in good health. Some libraries in this study had Jurkat cell RNA spiked in.

Points on this clonotype: A much bigger clone sits one base away, suggesting this may be a read error. Here the CDR3 DNA reads TGTGCCAGCAGGGGGAACAGGGACGACACAGATATGCAGTATTTT. This translates into CASRGNRDDTDMQYF. The chain joins TRBV12-3 or TRBV12-4 to TRBJ2-3; a weak D match, TRBD1 (6 bases). The CDR3 runs 15 residues.

The sample holds many counts of this clonotype. The V and J genes are TRBV5-4 and TRBJ1-1, with D hard to call. Trimming stripped 0 bases from V and 3 bases from J, with 6 bases between. This CDR3 is 13 amino acids long. Germline CDR1 reads SGHNT; CDR2 reads YYREEE (reference sequence). CDR3 DNA sequence: TGTGCCAGCAGCTTGGACGGGGACACTGAAGCTTTCTTT. This translates into CASSLDGDTEAFF. Complete variable domain (other parts from reference TRBV5-4 and TRBJ1-1): ETGVTQSPTHLIKTRGQQVTLRCSSQSGHNTVSWYQQALGQGPQFIFQYYREEENGRGNFPPRFSGLQFPNYSSELNVNALELDDSALYLCASSLDGDTEAFFGQGTRLTVV.

This clonotype showed up just a few times. The V and J genes are TRBV10-2 and TRBJ2-7, with D possibly being TRBD1 or TRBD2 (5 bases each). Per the germline V gene, CDR1 is WSHSY and CDR2 is SAAADI. This CDR3 spans 13 amino acids. Trimming cost V 6 bases and J 5 bases, with 14 bases left between them. CDR3 protein: CASSRTGHNEQYF. CDR3 DNA: TGCGCCAGCAGCCGGACGGGGCACAACGAGCAGTACTTC.

This clonotype has a count of ten or more. The rearrangement links TRBV29-1 to TRBJ1-4, with D perhaps matching TRBD1 (5 bases). Germline V lookup: CDR1 SQVTM, CDR2 ANQGSEA. The length of the CDR3 is 13 residues. Trimming left V 6 bases short and J 3 bases short, with 11 bases between. CDR3 region: CSVEPRANEKLFF. The CDR3, as DNA: TGCAGCGTCGAACCCAGGGCTAATGAAAAACTGTTTTTT.

This clonotype was seen many times. The chain joins TRBV7-6 to TRBJ2-5, with 14 bases that match TRBD2. The CDR3 runs to 20 residues. Germline loops: CDR1 SGHVS, CDR2 FNYEAQ. The V segment lost 4 bases and the J segment 4 bases; nucleotides outside the gene matches: 17. The CDR3 sequence: CASSSRPGTSGSIVLETQYF. For the CDR3, the DNA is TGTGCCAGCAGCTCACGGCCCGGGACTAGCGGGAGTATAGTTTTAGAGACCCAGTACTTC.

This clonotype was observed many times. J is TRBJ2-5 and V is TRBV19; 8 nucleotides match TRBD1. The germline CDR1 and CDR2 sequences are LNHDA and SQIVND (reference sequence). V gave up 3 bases and J gave up 1 base; unmatched junction bases: 4. The CDR3 length is 15 residues. The CDR3 nucleotides are TGTGCCAGTAGTATTATCGGGACAGGCCAAGAGACCCAGTACTTC. This translates into CASSIIGTGQETQYF.

A remark on this clonotype: A single base separates this from a much larger clone, so it may be a read error. The chain joins TRBV5-1 to TRBJ1-1; perhaps TRBD1 as D (6 bases). The CDR3 runs to 18 residues. V was pared by 0 bases and J by 7 bases, with 25 bases between. Germline CDR1 and CDR2: SGHRS and YFSETQ. CDR3 sequence: CASSLGYWDNEKRIEAFF. CDR3 coding DNA: TGCGCCAGCAGCTTGGGTTACTGGGACAACGAAAAACGCATTGAAGCTTTCTTT.